These 17 T cell receptor beta chains were sequenced from one sample in a study of OX40 agonist ivuxolimab in advanced cancers. TCRdb keeps only in-frame clones here, not all; method: immunoSEQ multiplex PCR. The sample carries around 50,000 clones, more than 70% recorded once. The sample consisted of CD4+ or CD8+ T cells sorted from blood, taken in a trial of the OX40 agonist ivuxolimab. The receptors come from an adult with an advanced solid tumor such as melanoma, head and neck, liver or kidney cancer.

This chain uses TRBV28 with TRBJ2-7; TRBD1 matches at 7 bases. V lost 9 bases, J lost 5 bases, and 13 bases stayed unmatched. The CDR3 extends over 14 amino acids. CDR1 and CDR2 from the germline V gene are MDHEN and SYDVKM. CDR3 residues: CASTRGGLVDEQYF. The DNA of the CDR3 is TGTGCCAGTACCCGAGGGGGCCTAGTGGACGAGCAGTACTTC.

The CDR3 nucleotides are TGTGCCATCAGTGAGTCGGGACCCGAAGGATATGAGCAGTTCTTC. Protein sequence: CAISESGPEGYEQFF. V and J are TRBV10-3 and TRBJ2-1; D tentatively reads TRBD1 or TRBD2 (5 bases each). Germline CDR1 is ENHRY and CDR2 is SYGVKD. This CDR3 has 15 amino acids. The germline V and J ends were trimmed by 0 bases and 8 bases, with 14 bases remaining between them.

This chain links TRBV5-4 with TRBJ2-3; 13 bases agree with TRBD2. CDR1 and CDR2 (germline): SGHNT, YYREEE (reference sequence). V dropped 0 bases and J dropped 3; count of bases not matched to a gene: 1. This CDR3 has 16 residues. The CDR3 sequence: CASSLGLAGGTDTQYF. The DNA for the CDR3 is TGTGCCAGCAGCTTGGGACTAGCGGGAGGAACAGATACGCAGTATTTT.

This clone has only one observation. The J gene is TRBJ1-4, the V gene TRBV18, with a possible D match to TRBD1 (5 bases). V lost 3 bases and J lost 10, with 15 bases in between. CDR3 length: 14 residues. Germline V gives CDR1 KGHSH, CDR2 LQKENI. For the CDR3, the DNA is TGTGCCAGCTCACCGGGGGGGAGCGAATTAAAACTGTTTTTT. Its protein is CASSPGGSELKLFF.

This chain connects TRBV4-1 to TRBJ2-2; tentatively, D is TRBD2 (5 bases). The CDR3 contains 17 residues. Trimming took 3 bases from V and 5 from J, leaving 19 bases between them. Germline V CDR1 and CDR2: MGHRA, YSYEKL. The CDR3 region has the DNA TGCGCCAGCAGCCATCCCCGAGCGCGGGTTCGGACCGGGGAGCTGTTTTTT. It codes for CASSHPRARVRTGELFF.

The V and J genes are TRBV28 and TRBJ2-1; 9 bases match TRBD2. This CDR3 is 15 amino acids long. The J segment lost 8 bases and the V segment lost 5 bases, leaving 10 bases of the junction unmatched. Per the germline V gene, CDR1 is MDHEN and CDR2 is SYDVKM. The CDR3 loop reads CASSTGTSYADEQFF. The CDR3 nucleotides are TGTGCCAGCAGTACCGGGACTAGCTATGCGGATGAGCAGTTCTTC.

The rearrangement joins TRBV5-4 to TRBJ2-5, with D possibly TRBD2 on 6 matching bases. The V gene lost 9 bases and the J gene lost 0 bases, with 12 bases spanning the gap. The CDR3 length is 13 residues. Per germline, CDR1 SGHNT and CDR2 YYREEE (reference sequence). CDR3 in amino acids: CATGTQDQETQYF. The CDR3 region has the DNA TGTGCCACCGGGACTCAAGACCAAGAGACCCAGTACTTC.

V and J are TRBV19 and TRBJ1-1; D unresolved. Germline V CDR1 and CDR2: LNHDA, SQIVND (reference sequence). CDR3 length: 14 amino acids. V shed 4 bases and J shed 4 bases, with 13 bases lying between them. The chain's CDR3 is CASSTPGRSTEAFF. In nucleotides, the CDR3 is TGTGCCAGTAGTACCCCCGGGAGGAGCACTGAAGCTTTCTTT.

This clone was counted a single time. This rearrangement joins TRBV28 to TRBJ2-7, with 13 bases fitting TRBD2. V dropped 2 bases and J dropped 3; count of bases not matched to a gene: 4. This CDR3 region has 16 residues. The germline gives CDR1 MDHEN, CDR2 SYDVKM. The CDR3 here is CASSLQTSGRVYEQYF. CDR3 DNA: TGTGCCAGCAGTTTACAAACTAGCGGGAGGGTCTACGAGCAGTACTTC.

This clone was seen a handful of times. The chain employs TRBV4-2 and TRBJ2-5; D might be TRBD2 (6 bases). CDR1 and CDR2 (germline): LGHNA, YNFKEQ. The V and J ends lost 1 base and 5 bases respectively, with 14 bases between them. This CDR3 spans 15 amino acids. CDR3 DNA: TGTGCCAGCAGCCAAGTTCTAGCGACGGGGGAGACCCAGTACTTC. Protein: CASSQVLATGETQYF.

This clone was observed a handful of times. V usage is TRBV5-4 and J usage is TRBJ2-5, with 8 bases lining up with TRBD2. The J segment lost 13 bases and the V segment lost 5 bases, leaving 7 bases of the junction unmatched. Germline V gene lookup returns CDR1 SGHNT and CDR2 YYREEE (reference sequence). The CDR3 is 11 residues long. This chain's CDR3 is CASSAGTRAYF. DNA of the CDR3: TGTGCCAGCAGTGCCGGGACTAGGGCGTACTTC.

The V gene is TRBV7-8, the J gene TRBJ2-2; D unclear. The CDR3 sequence is 15 residues long. CDR1 is SGHVS and CDR2 is FQNEAQ in the germline V gene. V was clipped by 1 base and J by 0 bases, with 6 bases between them. The CDR3 spells CASSLGGTNTGELFF. CDR3 nucleotide sequence: TGTGCCAGCAGCTTAGGGGGAACGAACACCGGGGAGCTGTTTTTT.

The V call is TRBV7-2, the J call TRBJ2-5; D not certain. Trimming pared 1 base from V and 2 bases from J, leaving 11 bases between. Germline CDR1 reads SGHTA; CDR2 reads FQGNSA. This CDR3 is built from 15 residues. The CDR3 nucleotides are TGTGCCAGCAGCTTAGTTTTTTCCAGTCAAGAGACCCAGTACTTC. It is translated as CASSLVFSSQETQYF. Based on the CDR3 plus reference TRBV7-2 and TRBJ2-5, the full variable domain is GAGVSQSPSNKVTEKGKDVELRCDPISGHTALYWYRQSLGQGLEFLIYFQGNSAPDKSGLPSDRFSAERTGGSVSTLTIQRTQQEDSAVYLCASSLVFSSQETQYFGPGTRLLVL.

The J gene is TRBJ2-2, the V gene TRBV6-5; unclear D gene. The CDR3 contains 12 residues. Germline V gene sequence: CDR1 MNHEY, CDR2 SVGAGI. V dropped 2 bases and J dropped 4 bases, with 2 bases sitting between them. CDR3 DNA: TGTGCCAGCAGTTACCTCACCGGGGAGCTGTTTTTT. Translation: CASSYLTGELFF.

This chain links TRBV7-9 with TRBJ1-1; D call uncertain. CDR3 length: 15 amino acids. The ends were cut back, 4 bases at V and 8 bases at J, with 20 bases in the middle. CDR1 and CDR2 (germline): SEHNR, FQNEAQ (reference sequence). CDR3 nucleotide sequence: TGTGCCAGCAGCTCTAAGACGGAGGCCCTCGGGGAAGCTTTCTTT. Protein: CASSSKTEALGEAFF.

The V and J genes are TRBV7-2 and TRBJ1-1; D not resolved. Trimming took off 0 bases at V and 2 bases at J, with 4 bases between the two ends. Germline CDR1 SGHTA, CDR2 FQGNSA. The CDR3 length is 13 residues. CDR3 residues: CASSLARNTEAFF. CDR3 DNA: TGTGCCAGCAGCTTAGCAAGAAACACTGAAGCTTTCTTT.

The chain is built from TRBV6-1 and TRBJ2-1; D is unresolved. The CDR3 extends over 14 amino acids. Germline CDR1 and CDR2: MNHNS and SASEGT. V lost 7 bases and J lost 1, with 11 bases in between. The CDR3 coding sequence is TGTGCCAGCACCAGACAAGGGTCCTACAATGAGCAGTTCTTC. This encodes CASTRQGSYNEQFF.